This T cell receptor (beta chain) was identified in a study of blood T cell repertoires in COVID-19. About the study: Italy, Spain and the United States were the sources of the convalescent and acute COVID-19 samples.

This clone was seen once. Germline V gene sequence: CDR1 SGHTA, CDR2 FQGNSA. The CDR3 contains 16 residues. V was cut by 2 bases and J by 7 bases, with 21 bases left in between. Original handling: The authors estimated nucleated cell counts from reference gene primer amplification. Generated by immunoSEQ multiplex PCR, the TCRdb table keeps only in-frame clones and is missing some. V and J calls and clone size follow that table, whereas D and trimming were derived from the DNA. This sample carries about 280,000 clones, approximately 86% of them seen once, and the ten largest clones take 2% to 2.5%. This sequence originates from a woman in her 30s who had recovered from COVID-19. Material: peripheral blood. The chain couples TRBV7-2 to TRBJ2-7; a possible D gene is TRBD2 (7 bases). CDR3 protein: CASSLNAGAGAREQYF. The CDR3 nucleotides read TGTGCCAGCAGCTTAAACGCAGGGGCGGGAGCGCGAGAGCAGTACTTC. Full variable domain (rest looked up from reference TRBV7-2 and TRBJ2-7): GAGVSQSPSNKVTEKGKDVELRCDPISGHTALYWYRQSLGQGLEFLIYFQGNSAPDKSGLPSDRFSAERTGGSVSTLTIQRTQQEDSAVYLCASSLNAGAGAREQYFGPGTRLTVT.